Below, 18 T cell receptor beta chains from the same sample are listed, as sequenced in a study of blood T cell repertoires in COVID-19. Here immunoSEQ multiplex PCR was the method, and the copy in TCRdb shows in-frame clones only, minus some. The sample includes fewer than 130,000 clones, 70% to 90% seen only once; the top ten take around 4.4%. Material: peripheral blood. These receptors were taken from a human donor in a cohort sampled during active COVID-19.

The CDR3 reads CAWRPGPFTGELFF. The CDR3 DNA reads TGTGCCTGGAGACCAGGGCCCTTTACCGGGGAGCTGTTTTTT. This rearrangement joins TRBV30 to TRBJ2-2; maybe TRBD1 (5 bases). From germline, CDR1 is GTSNPN and CDR2 SVGIG (reference sequence). V was cut by 3 bases and J by 5 bases, with 13 bases left in between. The CDR3 consists of 14 residues.

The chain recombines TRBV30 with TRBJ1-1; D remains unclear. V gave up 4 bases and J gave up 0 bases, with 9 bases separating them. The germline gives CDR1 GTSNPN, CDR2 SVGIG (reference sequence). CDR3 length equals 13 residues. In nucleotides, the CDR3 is TGTGCCTGGATCAACGGGATGAACACTGAAGCTTTCTTT. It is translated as CAWINGMNTEAFF.

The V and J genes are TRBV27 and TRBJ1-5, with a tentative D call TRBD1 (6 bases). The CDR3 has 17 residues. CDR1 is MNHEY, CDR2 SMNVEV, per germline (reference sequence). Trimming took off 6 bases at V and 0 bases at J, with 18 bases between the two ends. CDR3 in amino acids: CASSRLRTADSNQPQHF. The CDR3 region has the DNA TGTGCCAGCAGCCGCCTTAGGACAGCAGATAGCAATCAGCCCCAGCATTTT.

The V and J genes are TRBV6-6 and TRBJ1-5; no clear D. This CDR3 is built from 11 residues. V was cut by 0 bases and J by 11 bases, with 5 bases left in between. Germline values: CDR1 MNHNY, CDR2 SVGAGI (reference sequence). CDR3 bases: TGTGCCAGCAGTTACTCGTATACCCAGCATTTT. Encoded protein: CASSYSYTQHF.

In DNA, the CDR3 is TGCGCCAGCAGCTTGGGGGACAGCGTGGGTACAGATACGCAGTATTTT. This gives the protein CASSLGDSVGTDTQYF. This chain joins TRBV5-1 and TRBJ2-3; 7 nucleotides agree with TRBD1. The CDR3 runs 16 residues. The germline V gene has CDR1 SGHRS and CDR2 YFSETQ. V lost 0 bases and J lost 3; bases outside the gene matches: 7.

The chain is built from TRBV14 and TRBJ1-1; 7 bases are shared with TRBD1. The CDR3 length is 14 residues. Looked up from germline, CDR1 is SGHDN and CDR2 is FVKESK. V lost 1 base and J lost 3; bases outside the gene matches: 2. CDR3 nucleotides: TGTGCCAGCAGCCAAGTAAGGGGGCACACTGAAGCTTTCTTT. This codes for CASSQVRGHTEAFF.

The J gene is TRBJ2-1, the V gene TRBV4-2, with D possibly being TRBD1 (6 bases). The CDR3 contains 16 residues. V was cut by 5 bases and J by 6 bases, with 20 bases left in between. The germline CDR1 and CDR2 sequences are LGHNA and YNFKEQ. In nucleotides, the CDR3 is TGTGCCAGCAGCTTCACCGCAGGGGTGTACTCCAATGAGCAGTTCTTC. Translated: CASSFTAGVYSNEQFF.

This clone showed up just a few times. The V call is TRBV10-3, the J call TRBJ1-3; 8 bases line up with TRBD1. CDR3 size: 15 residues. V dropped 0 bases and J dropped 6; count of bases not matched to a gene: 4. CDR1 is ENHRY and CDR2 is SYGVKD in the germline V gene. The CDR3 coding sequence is TGTGCCATCAGTGAGTCTGGACAGGGTGAAAACACCATATATTTT. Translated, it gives CAISESGQGENTIYF.

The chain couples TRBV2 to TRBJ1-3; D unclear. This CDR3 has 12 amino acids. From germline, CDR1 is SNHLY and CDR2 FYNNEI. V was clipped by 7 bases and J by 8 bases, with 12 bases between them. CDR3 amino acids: CASTSPGDTIYF. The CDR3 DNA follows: TGTGCCAGCACAAGCCCCGGGGACACCATATATTTT.

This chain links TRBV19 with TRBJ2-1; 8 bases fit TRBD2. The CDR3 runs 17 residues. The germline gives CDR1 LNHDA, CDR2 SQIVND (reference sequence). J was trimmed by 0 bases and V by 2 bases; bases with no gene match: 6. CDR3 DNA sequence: TGTGCCAGTAGTATAACCGGACTAGCCTTCTCCTACAATGAGCAGTTCTTC. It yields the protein CASSITGLAFSYNEQFF.

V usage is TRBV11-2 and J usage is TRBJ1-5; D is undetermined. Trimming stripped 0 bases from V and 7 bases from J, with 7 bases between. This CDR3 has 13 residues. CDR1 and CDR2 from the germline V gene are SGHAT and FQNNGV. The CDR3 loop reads CASSLDGEQPQHF. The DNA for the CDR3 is TGTGCCAGCAGCTTAGATGGAGAACAGCCCCAGCATTTT.

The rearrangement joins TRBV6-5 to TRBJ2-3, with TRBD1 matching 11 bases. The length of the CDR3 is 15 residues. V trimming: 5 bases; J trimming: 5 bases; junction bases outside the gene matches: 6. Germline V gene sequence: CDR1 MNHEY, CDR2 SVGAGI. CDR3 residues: CASSMRTGGVDTQYF. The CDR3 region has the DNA TGTGCCAGCAGTATGCGGACAGGGGGCGTAGATACGCAGTATTTT.

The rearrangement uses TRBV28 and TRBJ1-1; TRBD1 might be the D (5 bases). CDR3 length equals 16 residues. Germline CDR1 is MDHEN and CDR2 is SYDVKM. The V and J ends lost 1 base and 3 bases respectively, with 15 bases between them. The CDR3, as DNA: TGTGCCAGCAGTTTATTTGGCAGGGTGTTGGACACTGAAGCTTTCTTT. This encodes CASSLFGRVLDTEAFF.

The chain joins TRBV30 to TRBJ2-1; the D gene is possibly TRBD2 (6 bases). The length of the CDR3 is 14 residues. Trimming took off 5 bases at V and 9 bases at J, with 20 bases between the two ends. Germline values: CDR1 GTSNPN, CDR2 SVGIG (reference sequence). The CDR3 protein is CAWARDSYRGEQFF. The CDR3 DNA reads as TGTGCCTGGGCCCGGGACTCCTACCGCGGTGAGCAGTTCTTC.

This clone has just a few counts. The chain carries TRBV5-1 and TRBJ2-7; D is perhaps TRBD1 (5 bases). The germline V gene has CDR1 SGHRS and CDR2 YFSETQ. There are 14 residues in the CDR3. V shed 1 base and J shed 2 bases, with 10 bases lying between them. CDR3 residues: CASSLSGAPYEQYF. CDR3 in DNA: TGCGCCAGCAGCTTGAGTGGGGCTCCCTACGAGCAGTACTTC.

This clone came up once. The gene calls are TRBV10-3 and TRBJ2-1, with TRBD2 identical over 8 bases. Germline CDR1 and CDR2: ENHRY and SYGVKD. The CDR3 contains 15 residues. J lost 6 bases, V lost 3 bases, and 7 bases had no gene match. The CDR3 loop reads CAISDPGGPSNEQFF. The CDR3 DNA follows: TGTGCCATCAGTGACCCGGGAGGGCCATCCAATGAGCAGTTCTTC.

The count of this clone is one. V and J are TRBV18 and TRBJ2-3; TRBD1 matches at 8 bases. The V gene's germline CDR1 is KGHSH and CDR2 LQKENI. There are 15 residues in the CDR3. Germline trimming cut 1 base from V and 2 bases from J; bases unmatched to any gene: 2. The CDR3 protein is CASSPRDRNTDTQYF. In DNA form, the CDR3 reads TGTGCCAGCTCACCACGGGACAGGAACACAGATACGCAGTATTTT.

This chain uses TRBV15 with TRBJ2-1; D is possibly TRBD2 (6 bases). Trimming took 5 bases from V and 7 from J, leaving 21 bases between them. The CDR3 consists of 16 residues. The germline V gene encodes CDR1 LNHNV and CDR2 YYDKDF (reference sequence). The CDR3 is CATSGISGGERNEQFF. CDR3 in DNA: TGTGCCACCAGCGGCATTTCTGGCGGGGAAAGGAATGAGCAGTTCTTC.